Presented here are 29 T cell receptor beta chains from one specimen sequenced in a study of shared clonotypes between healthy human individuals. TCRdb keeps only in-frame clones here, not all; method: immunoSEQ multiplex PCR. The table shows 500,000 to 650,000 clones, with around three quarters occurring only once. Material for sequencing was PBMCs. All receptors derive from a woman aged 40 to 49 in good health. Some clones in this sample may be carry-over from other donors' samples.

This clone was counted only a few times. CDR3 nucleotides: TGTGCCAGCAGCAAACCTCCCTACGAGCAGTACTTC. Translating gives CASSKPPYEQYF. The chain joins TRBV21-1 to TRBJ2-7; the D call of TRBD2 is as the table states it, not checked on the DNA. TRBV21-1 is a known pseudogene. The length of the CDR3 is 12 residues.

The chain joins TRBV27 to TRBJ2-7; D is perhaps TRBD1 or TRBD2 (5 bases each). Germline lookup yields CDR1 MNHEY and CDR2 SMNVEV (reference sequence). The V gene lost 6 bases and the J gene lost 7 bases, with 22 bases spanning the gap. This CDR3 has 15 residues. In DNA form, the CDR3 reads TGTGCCAGCAGATTACGGGGCCTGCTCCCTACTGAGCAGTACTTC. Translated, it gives CASRLRGLLPTEQYF.

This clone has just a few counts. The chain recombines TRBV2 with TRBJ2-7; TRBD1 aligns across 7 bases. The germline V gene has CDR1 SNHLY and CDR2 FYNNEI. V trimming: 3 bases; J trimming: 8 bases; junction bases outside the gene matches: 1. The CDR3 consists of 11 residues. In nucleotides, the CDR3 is TGTGCCAGCAGTGAGGGACAGAAGCAGTACTTC. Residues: CASSEGQKQYF.

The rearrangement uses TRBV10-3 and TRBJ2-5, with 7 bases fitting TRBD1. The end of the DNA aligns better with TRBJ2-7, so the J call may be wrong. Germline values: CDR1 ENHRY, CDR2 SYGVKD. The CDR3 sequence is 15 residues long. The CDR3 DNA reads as TGTGCCATCAGCACAGGACAGGACGGATCCTACGAGCAGTACTTC. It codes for CAISTGQDGSYEQYF.

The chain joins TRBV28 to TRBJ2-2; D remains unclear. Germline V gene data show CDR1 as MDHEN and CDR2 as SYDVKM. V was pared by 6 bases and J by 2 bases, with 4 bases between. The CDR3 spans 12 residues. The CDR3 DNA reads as TGTGCCAGCAGCCCTAACACCGGGGAGCTGTTTTTT. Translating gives CASSPNTGELFF. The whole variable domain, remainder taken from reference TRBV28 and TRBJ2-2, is DVKVTQSSRYLVKRTGEKVFLECVQDMDHENMFWYRQDPGLGLRLIYFSYDVKMKEKGDIPEGYSVSREKKERFSLILESASTNQTSMYLCASSPNTGELFFGEGSRLTVL.

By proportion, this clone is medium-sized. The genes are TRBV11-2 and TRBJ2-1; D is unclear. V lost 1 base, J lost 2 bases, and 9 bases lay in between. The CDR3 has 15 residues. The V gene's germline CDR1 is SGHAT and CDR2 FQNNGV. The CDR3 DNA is TGTGCCAGCAGCTTAGTTCCAGAGGCCTACAATGAGCAGTTCTTC. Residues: CASSLVPEAYNEQFF. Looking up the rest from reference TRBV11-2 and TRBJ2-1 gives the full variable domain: EAGVAQSPRYKIIEKRQSVAFWCNPISGHATLYWYQQILGQGPKLLIQFQNNGVVDDSQLPKDRFSAERLKGVDSTLKIQPAKLEDSAVYLCASSLVPEAYNEQFFGPGTRLTVL.

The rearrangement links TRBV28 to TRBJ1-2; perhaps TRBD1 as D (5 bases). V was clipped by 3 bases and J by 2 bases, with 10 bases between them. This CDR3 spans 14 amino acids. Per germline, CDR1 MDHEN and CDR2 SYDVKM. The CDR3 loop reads CASSFGQGNYGYTF. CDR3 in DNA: TGTGCCAGCAGTTTCGGGCAGGGCAACTATGGCTACACCTTC.

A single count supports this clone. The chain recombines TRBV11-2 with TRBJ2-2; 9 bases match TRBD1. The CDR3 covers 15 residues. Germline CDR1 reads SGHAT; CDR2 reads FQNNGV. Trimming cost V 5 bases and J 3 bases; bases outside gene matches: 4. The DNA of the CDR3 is TGTGCCAGCAGCCCACAGGGGGCCGACACCGGGGAGCTGTTTTTT. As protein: CASSPQGADTGELFF.

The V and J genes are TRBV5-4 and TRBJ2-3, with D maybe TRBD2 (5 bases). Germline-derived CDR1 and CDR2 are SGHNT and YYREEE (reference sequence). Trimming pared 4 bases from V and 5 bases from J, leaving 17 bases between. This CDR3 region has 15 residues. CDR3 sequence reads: CASSGMGEQRDTQYF. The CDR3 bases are TGTGCCAGCAGCGGTATGGGAGAGCAAAGAGATACGCAGTATTTT. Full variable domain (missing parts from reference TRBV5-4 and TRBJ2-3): ETGVTQSPTHLIKTRGQQVTLRCSSQSGHNTVSWYQQALGQGPQFIFQYYREEENGRGNFPPRFSGLQFPNYSSELNVNALELDDSALYLCASSGMGEQRDTQYFGPGTRLTVL.

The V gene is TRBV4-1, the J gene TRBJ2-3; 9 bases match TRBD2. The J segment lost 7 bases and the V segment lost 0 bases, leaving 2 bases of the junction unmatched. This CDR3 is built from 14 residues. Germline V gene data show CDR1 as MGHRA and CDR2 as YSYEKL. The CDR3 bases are TGCGCCAGCAGCCAAGAGGGACTAGCAAATACGCAGTATTTT. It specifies CASSQEGLANTQYF.

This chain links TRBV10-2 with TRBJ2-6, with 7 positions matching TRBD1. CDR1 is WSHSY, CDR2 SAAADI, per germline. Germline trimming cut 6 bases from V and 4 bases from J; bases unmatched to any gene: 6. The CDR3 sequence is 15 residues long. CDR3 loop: CASSPQGTGANVLTF. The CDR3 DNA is TGCGCCAGCAGCCCACAGGGGACCGGGGCCAACGTCCTGACTTTC.

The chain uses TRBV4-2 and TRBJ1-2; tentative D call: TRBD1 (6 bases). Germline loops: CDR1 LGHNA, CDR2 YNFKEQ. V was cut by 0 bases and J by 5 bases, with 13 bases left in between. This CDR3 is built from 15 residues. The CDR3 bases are TGTGCCAGCAGCCAAGAGGGGCAGGGGATGTATGGCTACACCTTC. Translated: CASSQEGQGMYGYTF.

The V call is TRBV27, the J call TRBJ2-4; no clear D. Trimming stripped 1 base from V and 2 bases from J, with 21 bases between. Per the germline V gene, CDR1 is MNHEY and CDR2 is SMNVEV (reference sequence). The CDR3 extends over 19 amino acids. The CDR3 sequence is CASSLWAGPGLVPKNIQYF. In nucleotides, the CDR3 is TGTGCCAGCAGTTTATGGGCAGGACCGGGTTTGGTACCCAAAAACATTCAGTACTTC.

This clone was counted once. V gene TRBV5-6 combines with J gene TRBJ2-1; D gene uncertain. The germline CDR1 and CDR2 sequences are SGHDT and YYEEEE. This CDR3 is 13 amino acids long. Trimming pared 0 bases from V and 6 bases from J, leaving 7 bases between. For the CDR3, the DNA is TGTGCCAGCAGCTTGGTGGCAAGCAATGAGCAGTTCTTC. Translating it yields CASSLVASNEQFF.

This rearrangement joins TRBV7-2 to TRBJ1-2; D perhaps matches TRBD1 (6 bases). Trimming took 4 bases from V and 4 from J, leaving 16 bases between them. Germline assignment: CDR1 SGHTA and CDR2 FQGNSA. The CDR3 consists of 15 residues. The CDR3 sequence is CASSYDSRGFYGYTF. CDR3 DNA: TGTGCCAGCAGCTATGATTCCAGGGGTTTCTATGGCTACACCTTC.

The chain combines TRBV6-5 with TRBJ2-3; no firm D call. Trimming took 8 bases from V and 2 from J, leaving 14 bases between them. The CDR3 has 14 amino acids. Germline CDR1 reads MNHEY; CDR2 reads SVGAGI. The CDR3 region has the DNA TGTGCCAGCGCCCGGGCCCCACCCACAGATACGCAGTATTTT. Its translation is CASARAPPTDTQYF.

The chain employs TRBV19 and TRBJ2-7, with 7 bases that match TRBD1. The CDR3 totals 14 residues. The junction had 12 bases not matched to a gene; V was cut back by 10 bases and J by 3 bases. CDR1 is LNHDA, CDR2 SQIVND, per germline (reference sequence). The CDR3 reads CATHPTGMGYEQYF. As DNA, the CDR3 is TGTGCCACCCACCCGACAGGGATGGGCTACGAGCAGTACTTC.

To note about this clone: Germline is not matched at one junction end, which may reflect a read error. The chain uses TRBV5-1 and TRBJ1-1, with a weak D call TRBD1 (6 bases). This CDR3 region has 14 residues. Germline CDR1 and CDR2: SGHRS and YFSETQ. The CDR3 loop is CASSSSSRGVEAFF. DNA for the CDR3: TGTGCCAGCAGCTCCTCGAGCAGGGGAGTTGAAGCTTTCTTT.

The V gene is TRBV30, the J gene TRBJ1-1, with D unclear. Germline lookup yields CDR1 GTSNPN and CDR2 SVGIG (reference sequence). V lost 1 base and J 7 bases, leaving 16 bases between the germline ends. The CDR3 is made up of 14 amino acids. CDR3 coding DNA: TGTGCCTGGAGTGAAGGATCGGGTCTCTATGAAGCTTTCTTT. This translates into CAWSEGSGLYEAFF.

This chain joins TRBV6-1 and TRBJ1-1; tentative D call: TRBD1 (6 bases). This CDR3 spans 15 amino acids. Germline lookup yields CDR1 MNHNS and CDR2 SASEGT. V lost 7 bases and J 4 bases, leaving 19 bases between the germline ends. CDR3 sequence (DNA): TGTGCCAGCATCCCAAGGTGGGGGGCGGGCACTGAAGCTTTCTTT. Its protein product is CASIPRWGAGTEAFF.

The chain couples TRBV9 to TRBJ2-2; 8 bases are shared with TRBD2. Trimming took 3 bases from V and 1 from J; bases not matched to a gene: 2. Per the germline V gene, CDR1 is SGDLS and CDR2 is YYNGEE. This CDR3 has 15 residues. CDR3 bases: TGTGCCAGCAGCGAAACTAGCGGGAACACCGGGGAGCTGTTTTTT. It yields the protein CASSETSGNTGELFF.

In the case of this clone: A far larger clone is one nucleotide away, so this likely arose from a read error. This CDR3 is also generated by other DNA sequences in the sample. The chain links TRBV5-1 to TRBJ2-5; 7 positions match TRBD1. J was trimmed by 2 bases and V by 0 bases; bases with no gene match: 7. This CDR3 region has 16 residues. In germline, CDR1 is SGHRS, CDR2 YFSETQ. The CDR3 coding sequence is TGCGCCAGCAGCTTGGACGTGACAGGGATACAAGAGACCCAGTACTTC. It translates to CASSLDVTGIQETQYF.

The CDR3 coding sequence is TGTGCCAGCAGAGATACAGAATACAATGAGCAGTTCTTC. Translating it yields CASRDTEYNEQFF. The genes are TRBV2 and TRBJ2-1; D unclear. CDR3 length equals 13 residues. V lost 6 bases and J lost 4, with 10 bases in between. The V gene's germline CDR1 is SNHLY and CDR2 FYNNEI.

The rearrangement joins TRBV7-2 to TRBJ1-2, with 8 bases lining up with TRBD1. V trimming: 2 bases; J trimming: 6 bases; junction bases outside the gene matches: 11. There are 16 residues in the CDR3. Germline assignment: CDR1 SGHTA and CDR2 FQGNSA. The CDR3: CASSLQPGQELNGYTF. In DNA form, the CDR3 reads TGTGCCAGCAGCTTACAACCGGGACAGGAGCTGAATGGCTACACCTTC.

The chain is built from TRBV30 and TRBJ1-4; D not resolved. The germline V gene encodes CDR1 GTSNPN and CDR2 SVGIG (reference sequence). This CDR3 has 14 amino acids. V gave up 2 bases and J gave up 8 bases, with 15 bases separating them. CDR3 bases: TGTGCCTGGAGTCCCCCCGGTGCGGGAGAAAAACTGTTTTTT. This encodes CAWSPPGAGEKLFF.

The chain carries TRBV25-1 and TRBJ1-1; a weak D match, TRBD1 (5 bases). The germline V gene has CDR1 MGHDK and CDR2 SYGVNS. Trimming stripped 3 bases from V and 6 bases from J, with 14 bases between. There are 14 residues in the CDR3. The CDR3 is CASSEGRDLAEAFF. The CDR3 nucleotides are TGTGCCAGCAGTGAGGGCAGGGACCTAGCTGAAGCTTTCTTT.

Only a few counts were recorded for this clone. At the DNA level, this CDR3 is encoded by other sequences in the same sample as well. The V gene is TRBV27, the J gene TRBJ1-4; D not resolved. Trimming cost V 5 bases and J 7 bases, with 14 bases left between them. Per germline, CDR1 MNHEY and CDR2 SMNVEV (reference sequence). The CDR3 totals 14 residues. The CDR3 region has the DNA TGTGCCAGCAGTCGCCCGGGCGAGACTGAAAAACTGTTTTTT. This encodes CASSRPGETEKLFF.

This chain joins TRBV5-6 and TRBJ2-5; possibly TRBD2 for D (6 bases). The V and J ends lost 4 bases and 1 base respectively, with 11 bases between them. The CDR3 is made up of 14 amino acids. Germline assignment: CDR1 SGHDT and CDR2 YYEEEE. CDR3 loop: CASSPAGLQETQYF. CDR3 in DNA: TGTGCCAGCAGCCCAGCGGGCCTCCAAGAGACCCAGTACTTC.

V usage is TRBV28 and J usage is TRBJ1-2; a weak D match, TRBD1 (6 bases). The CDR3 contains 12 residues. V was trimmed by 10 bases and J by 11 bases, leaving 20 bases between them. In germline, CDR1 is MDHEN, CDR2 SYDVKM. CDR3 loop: CATSTGEERYTF. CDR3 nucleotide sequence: TGTGCCACCTCGACAGGAGAAGAGAGGTACACCTTC.